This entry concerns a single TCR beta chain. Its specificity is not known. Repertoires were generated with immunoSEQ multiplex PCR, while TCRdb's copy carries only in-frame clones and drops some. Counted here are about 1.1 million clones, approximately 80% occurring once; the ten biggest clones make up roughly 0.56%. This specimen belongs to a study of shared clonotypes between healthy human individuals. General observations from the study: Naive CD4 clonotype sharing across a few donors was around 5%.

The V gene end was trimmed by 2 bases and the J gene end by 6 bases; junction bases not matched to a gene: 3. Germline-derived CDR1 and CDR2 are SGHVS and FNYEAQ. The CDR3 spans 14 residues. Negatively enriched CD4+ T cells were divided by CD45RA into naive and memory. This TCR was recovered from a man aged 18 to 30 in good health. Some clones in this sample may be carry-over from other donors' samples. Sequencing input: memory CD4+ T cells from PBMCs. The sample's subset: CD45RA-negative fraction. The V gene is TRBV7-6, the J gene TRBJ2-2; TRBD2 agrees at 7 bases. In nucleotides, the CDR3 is TGTGCCAGCAGCTTAAGCGGGAAACCCGGGGAGCTGTTTTTT. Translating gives CASSLSGKPGELFF.